This T cell receptor beta chain was identified during a study of T cell responses to AZD1222 COVID-19 vaccine (dated by TCRdb to about 2021). In the study overall: AZD1222 recipients with second doses at about 4 weeks or about 12 weeks were pooled, because spike-specific TCR depth and breadth did not differ between schedules. TCR sequencing covered approximately 230 trial participants: 200 to 220 given two doses of AZD1222 and approximately 26 given two doses of MenACWY control vaccine. Trial participants were enrolled into age subgroups of 18-55, 56-69 and 70-plus years, which contained approximately 150, 28 and 58 TCR-sequenced participants, respectively.

Trimming accounts for 6 bases at V and 6 bases at J, while the number of junction bases matched to no gene is 6. As encoded in the germline V gene (reference sequence), CDR1 is MNHEY while CDR2 is SMNVEV. From the cysteine through the phenylalanine, the CDR3 covers 13 amino acids. Just CDR3 DNA is preserved here, 39 bases in frame from base 1. This clone has only one observation. The specificity of this receptor is unknown. No clone much larger than this one lies a single base away; base qualities are absent. The CDR3 regions of human TCRbeta chains were analyzed by immunosequencing. Processing in the source paper ran as follows. TCRs in the repertoires were matched against a reference library of SARS-CoV-2-specific TCRs that had been generated with the MIRA antigen-specificity platform. Breadth was defined as the fraction of unique TCRs that were SARS-CoV-2-associated, and depth was defined as the fraction of total T cells that were SARS-CoV-2-associated. Each spike-specific TCR was assigned to its reactive spike region and to a CD4 or CD8 class using the MIRA data. Log10-transformed breadth and depth values were compared by one-way ANOVA with Sidak's multiple comparisons tests. What TCRdb holds here is the immuneACCESS table cut down to in-frame rearrangements. Part of the clones is not present; checked against another copy, under half of the missing clones reflect an unresolved V gene, and the others are unexplained. V, J and clone size are taken as reported in that table, and D and trimming were inferred from the DNA itself. This sample has about 180,000 clones in its table, and almost 90% of those were observed once. Roughly 0.5% of the sample goes to the ten largest clones.

Reading the label with the study, this specimen's time point is: baseline before first vaccination. Samples from vaccinated people were obtained from the UK trials COV001 and COV002, which included a single-blind randomized controlled phase 2/3 trial of AZD1222 (ChAdOx1 nCoV-19) in healthy adults. For TCRbeta chain sequencing, PBMC samples were collected from trial participants at day 0 and at day 28 after the second dose. Broad study findings and their caveats: A significant rise in spike-specific TCR breadth and depth was observed after two AZD1222 doses relative to day 0 and relative to MenACWY recipients. Only five to seven AZD1222 recipients were SARS-CoV-2 seropositive at baseline, limiting conclusions about previously exposed vaccinees. No day 14 peak-response samples were available, so repertoires were characterized only after the peak T cell response. Participants were mostly white British, with more females than males. The authors suggested clonal diversity may have been underestimated. The whole spike protein was spanned by vaccine-associated CD4 TCRs, and dominant responses were seen in regions 160-218 and 743-854. The 56-69-year group was small, and its depth increase did not reach significance, likely because of low power. Reportedly, almost half of the unique spike-specific TCRs recognized epitopes lying outside the regions that are mutated in the B.1.351 and B.1.1.7 variants.

The source was peripheral blood, collected on day 0 of AZD1222 vaccination. This TCR was sampled from an adult in good health. The chain is made from TRBV27 and TRBJ1-1; 8 bases in the junction line up with TRBD1. The DNA sequence is TGTGCCAGCAGCTTTCAGGGGGCTGCTGAAGCTTTCTTT. This encodes CASSFQGAAEAFF.